These 20 T cell receptor beta chains originate from one sample sequenced in a study of molecular identifiers for immune sequencing clone quantification. A single record per CDR3 protein comes from TCRdb applying MiXCR to the PCR reads. The data hold about 320,000 distinct CDR3 sequences, with about 23% observed a single time. The sample was naive CD8+ T cells from blood, with Jurkat cell RNA spiked in. Subset reported: FACS-sorted CD8+CD4-CCR7+CD45RA+ naive T cells. These receptor sequences come from a human donor in good health. Some libraries in this study had Jurkat cell RNA spiked in.

This clonotype appeared many times. The chain combines TRBV5-1 with TRBJ2-5, with D unclear. This CDR3 spans 12 amino acids. CDR1 SGHRS and CDR2 YFSETQ come from the germline V gene. V dropped 5 bases and J dropped 0 bases, with 5 bases sitting between them. The CDR3 reads CASRVYQETQYF. DNA for the CDR3: TGCGCCAGCAGGGTTTACCAAGAGACCCAGTACTTC.

V gene TRBV15 combines with J gene TRBJ2-1; D possibly corresponds to TRBD2 (6 bases). CDR1 and CDR2 from the germline V gene are LNHNV and YYDKDF (reference sequence). There are 15 residues in the CDR3. The V end lost 8 bases, the J end lost 3 bases, and 17 bases lay between the germline ends. The CDR3 DNA reads TGTGCCACCTGCACATCCGAGGGACTCTACAATGAGCAGTTCTTC. Encoded protein: CATCTSEGLYNEQFF.

This sequence joins TRBV6-2 or TRBV6-3 and TRBJ2-7; D remains ambiguous. From germline, CDR1 is MNHEY and CDR2 SVGEGT. V dropped 0 bases and J dropped 5 bases, with 5 bases sitting between them. CDR3 length: 12 residues. CDR3 sequence: CASSYSMHEQYF. For the CDR3, the DNA is TGTGCCAGCAGTTACTCGATGCACGAGCAGTACTTC.

This clonotype was seen a handful of times. This chain uses TRBV3-1 with TRBJ2-1; the match to TRBD2 covers 10 bases. CDR3 length: 15 amino acids. The V gene's germline CDR1 is LGHDT and CDR2 YNNKEL (reference sequence). The V gene end was trimmed by 2 bases and the J gene end by 3 bases; junction bases not matched to a gene: 1. The CDR3 here is CASSQLAGDYNEQFF. The DNA of the CDR3 is TGTGCCAGCAGCCAACTAGCGGGGGACTACAATGAGCAGTTCTTC.

At least ten counts were recorded for this clonotype. The chain recombines TRBV7-6 with TRBJ2-1, with 9 bases fitting TRBD1. The CDR3 is 12 amino acids. Germline CDR1 reads SGHVS; CDR2 reads FNYEAQ. With V trimmed by 5 bases and J by 9 bases, 2 bases remained unmatched. The CDR3 nucleotides read TGTGCCAGCAGCGACAGGGGGACTGAGCAGTTCTTC. It is translated as CASSDRGTEQFF.

In its sample, this clonotype was seen a few times. The rearrangement joins TRBV28 to TRBJ1-1; 8 bases agree with TRBD1. This CDR3 region has 16 residues. Germline CDR1 MDHEN, CDR2 SYDVKM. V gave up 3 bases and J gave up 5 bases; unmatched junction bases: 11. DNA for the CDR3: TGTGCCAGCAGTTTCCCCGTGGGACAGGCGTGGACTGAAGCTTTCTTT. Translation: CASSFPVGQAWTEAFF.

The sample holds many counts of this clonotype. The chain combines TRBV4-3 with TRBJ2-1; no firm D call. CDR1 is LGHNA, CDR2 YSLEER, per germline. Trimming removed 8 bases from V and 5 bases from J, with 19 bases in between. The CDR3 contains 15 residues. This CDR3 is CASPSPVQPHNEQFF. The DNA for the CDR3 is TGCGCCAGCCCCTCCCCGGTCCAACCCCACAATGAGCAGTTCTTC.

The V and J genes are TRBV12-3 or TRBV12-4 and TRBJ2-4, with a possible D match to TRBD1 (6 bases). The CDR3 runs 14 residues. Trimming removed 5 bases at V and 11 bases at J, with 19 bases between. CDR3: CASSPTTGFNLQYF. The CDR3 DNA sequence: TGTGCCAGCAGTCCAACGACAGGTTTTAACCTTCAGTACTTC.

The chain uses TRBV4-3 and TRBJ1-1, with 9 bases aligning to TRBD1. This CDR3 comprises 17 residues. The ends lost 0 bases at V and 8 bases at J; junction bases unmatched: 13. CDR1 is LGHNA and CDR2 is YSLEER in the germline V gene. CDR3 DNA sequence: TGCGCCAGCAGCCAAGATTTGTTAGCTCGGACAGGGGAAGAAGCTTTCTTT. Translating it yields CASSQDLLARTGEEAFF.

This clonotype showed up many times. This chain links TRBV28 with TRBJ2-7; D is unclear. Germline values: CDR1 MDHEN, CDR2 SYDVKM. This CDR3 comprises 15 residues. V lost 4 bases to trimming and J lost 4 bases, with 17 bases between them. Here the CDR3 DNA reads TGTGCCAGCAGTTCCCCATCGGATGCTTTTTACGAGCAGTACTTC. It is translated as CASSSPSDAFYEQYF.

This clonotype was detected ten times or more. The genes are TRBV12-5 and TRBJ2-7; unclear D gene. Germline CDR1 reads LGHNT; CDR2 reads FRNRAP. The germline V and J ends were trimmed by 2 bases and 5 bases, with 13 bases remaining between them. There are 14 residues in the CDR3. This CDR3 is CASGLFTRPNEQYF. Here the CDR3 DNA reads TGTGCTAGTGGTTTGTTTACCCGGCCCAACGAGCAGTACTTC.

The chain recombines TRBV10-3 with TRBJ2-7, with 8 bases lining up with TRBD1. CDR1 ENHRY and CDR2 SYGVKD come from the germline V gene. V trimming: 3 bases; J trimming: 1 base; junction bases outside the gene matches: 8. The CDR3 covers 16 residues. The chain's CDR3 is CAISDSPGGRSYEQYF. The CDR3 DNA reads TGTGCCATCAGTGATTCGCCAGGGGGCCGGTCCTACGAGCAGTACTTC.

This clonotype was observed many times. The J gene is TRBJ1-1, the V gene TRBV30; the D is unclear. CDR1 GTSNPN and CDR2 SVGIG come from the germline V gene (reference sequence). The CDR3 loop spans 12 amino acids. V lost 3 bases and J lost 5, with 10 bases in between. The DNA for the CDR3 is TGTGCCTGGAGCCCGTTGGGTACTGAAGCTTTCTTT. Translation: CAWSPLGTEAFF.

As for this clonotype: A clone one base away is much larger, so this may be a read error. The rearrangement uses TRBV5-6 and TRBJ2-7, with no clear D. This CDR3 is 13 amino acids long. Germline V lookup: CDR1 SGHDT, CDR2 YYEEEE. Trimming removed 5 bases at V and 2 bases at J, with 11 bases between. The CDR3 DNA follows: TGTGCCAGCAGAGGGTGTGAAGCCTACGAGCAGTACTTC. Translating it yields CASRGCEAYEQYF. Combining the CDR3 with reference TRBV5-6 and TRBJ2-7 gives the whole variable domain DAGVTQSPTHLIKTRGQQVTLRCSPKSGHDTVSWYQQALGQGPQFIFQYYEEEERQRGNFPDRFSGHQFPNYSSELNVNALLLGDSALYLCASRGCEAYEQYFGPGTRLTVT.

This clonotype was seen repeatedly, ten times or more. The V call is TRBV28, the J call TRBJ2-5, with D possibly matching TRBD1 (5 bases). CDR1 and CDR2 (germline): MDHEN, SYDVKM. V lost 4 bases and J 3 bases, leaving 12 bases between the germline ends. This CDR3 region has 14 residues. As DNA, the CDR3 is TGTGCCAGCAGTTCCTCTCCGACAGAAGAGACCCAGTACTTC. Translating it yields CASSSSPTEETQYF.

Ten or more counts support this clonotype. V gene TRBV6-2 or TRBV6-3 combines with J gene TRBJ1-2; D might be TRBD1 (5 bases). Trimming shortened V by 2 bases and J by 5 bases, and 15 bases separated the two germline ends. The CDR3 is made up of 15 amino acids. Germline V gene sequence: CDR1 MNHEY, CDR2 SVGEGT. The CDR3 DNA sequence: TGTGCCAGCAGTTACGAGCAGGGATTCCGATATGGCTACACCTTC. Its protein is CASSYEQGFRYGYTF.

The sample holds a few counts of this clonotype. V is TRBV6-6 and J is TRBJ2-1; TRBD2 aligns across 11 bases. Germline V gene sequence: CDR1 MNHNY, CDR2 SVGAGI (reference sequence). J gave up 8 bases and V 2 bases, and 5 bases lay outside the gene matches. The length of the CDR3 is 15 residues. Here the CDR3 DNA reads TGTGCCAGCAGTTACGATAGCGGGAGGGTTTATGAGCAGTTCTTC. Its translation is CASSYDSGRVYEQFF.

This clonotype came up a few times. V is TRBV4-1 and J is TRBJ2-1; D possibly matches TRBD1 or TRBD2 (5 bases each). Looked up from germline, CDR1 is MGHRA and CDR2 is YSYEKL. V lost 1 base and J 12 bases, leaving 13 bases between the germline ends. The CDR3 consists of 13 residues. The DNA for the CDR3 is TGCGCCAGCAGCCAAGCGGGGCGGCGACTGCAGTTCTTC. Residues: CASSQAGRRLQFF.

The V call is TRBV20-1, the J call TRBJ2-5, with 13 positions matching TRBD2. Germline V lookup: CDR1 DFQATT, CDR2 SNEGSKA (reference sequence). With 6 bases clipped from V and 4 bases from J, the junction kept 11 bases outside the gene matches. The CDR3 sequence is 16 residues long. The DNA of the CDR3 is TGCAGTGCGGGGACTAGCGGGACTTTTCCGCTAGAGACCCAGTACTTC. This codes for CSAGTSGTFPLETQYF.

CDR3: CASSEPVPGQGTNEQYF. The CDR3 nucleotides read TGCGCCAGCAGTGAGCCGGTCCCGGGACAGGGTACCAACGAGCAGTACTTC. The chain recombines TRBV10-2 with TRBJ2-7; 9 bases are a match to TRBD1. Germline CDR1 is WSHSY and CDR2 is SAAADI. With 2 bases clipped from V and 5 bases from J, the junction kept 13 bases outside the gene matches. The CDR3 is 17 residues long.